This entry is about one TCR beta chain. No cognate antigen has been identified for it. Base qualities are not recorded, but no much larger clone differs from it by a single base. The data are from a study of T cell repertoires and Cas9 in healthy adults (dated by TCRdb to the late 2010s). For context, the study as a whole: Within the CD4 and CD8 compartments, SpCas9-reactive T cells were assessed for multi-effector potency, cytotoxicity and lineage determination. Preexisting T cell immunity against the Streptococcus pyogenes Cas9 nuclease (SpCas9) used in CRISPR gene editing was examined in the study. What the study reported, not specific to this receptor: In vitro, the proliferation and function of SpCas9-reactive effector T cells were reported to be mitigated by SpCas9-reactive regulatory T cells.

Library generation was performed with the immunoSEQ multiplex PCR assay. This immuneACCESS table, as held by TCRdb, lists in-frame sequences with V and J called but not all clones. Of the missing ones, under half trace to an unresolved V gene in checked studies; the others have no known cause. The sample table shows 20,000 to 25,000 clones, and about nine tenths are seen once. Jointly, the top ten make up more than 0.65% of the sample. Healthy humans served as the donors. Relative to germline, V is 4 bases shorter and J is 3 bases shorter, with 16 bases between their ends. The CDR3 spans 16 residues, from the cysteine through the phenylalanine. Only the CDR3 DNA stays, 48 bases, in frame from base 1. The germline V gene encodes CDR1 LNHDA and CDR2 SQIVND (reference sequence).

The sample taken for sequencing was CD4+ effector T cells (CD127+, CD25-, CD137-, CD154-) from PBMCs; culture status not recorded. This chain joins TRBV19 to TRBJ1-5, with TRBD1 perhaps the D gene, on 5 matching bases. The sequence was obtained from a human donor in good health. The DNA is TGTGCCAGTAGTAGTAACCCTGGGGCGGACAATCAGCCCCAGCATTTT. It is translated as CASSSNPGADNQPQHF.